This is a list of T cell receptor beta chains from one sample in a study of T cell changes during pregnancy in multiple sclerosis. Sequenced by immunoSEQ multiplex PCR; TCRdb stores in-frame clones only, minus some. There are more than 95,000 clones in the sample; about 93% occur only once, and almost 1% lies in the top ten. The sample was peripheral blood, taken after pregnancy. These receptors came from a female donor with multiple sclerosis, enrolled in a pregnancy study. Each CDR3 is given with its conserved first and last residue.

>TRBJ2-5|TRBV5-3
CARRPGTSGRRCETQYF
>TRBJ2-1|TRBV7-6
CASSLATGGGNEQFF
>TRBJ2-7|TRBV29-1
CSVGPRQSSYEQYF
>TRBJ2-1|TRBV19
CASSISGSSYNEQFF
>TRBJ2-7|TRBV5-6
CASRVGRSSYEQYF
>TRBJ1-2|TRBV5-1
CASSLDRVYGYTF
>TRBJ1-2|TRBV6-1
CASSDNRANGYTF
>TRBJ2-7|TRBV28
CASSPLDREGEQYF
>TRBJ2-1|TRBV25-1
CASSDLGVNEQFF
>TRBJ2-2|TRBV4-3
CASSQEGQVVGELFF
>TRBJ1-2|TRBV11-2
CASSSRQGRDYGYTF
>TRBJ2-1|TRBV27
CASSSTPTSGASHNEQFF
>TRBJ2-1|TRBV9
CASSVEHSGTYNEQFF
>TRBJ1-5|TRBV19
CASSTLRTEPNQPQHF
>TRBJ2-3|TRBV7-9
CASSLGDSMTDTQYF
>TRBJ2-7|TRBV27
CATGQQGASYEQYF
>TRBJ1-4|TRBV7-9
CASSSGQGNEKLFF
>TRBJ2-7|TRBV27
CASSSSIGLHHYEQYF
>TRBJ1-1|TRBV7-9
CASSLAQGIKVAFF
>TRBJ2-1|TRBV5-1
CASSLSSYNEQFF
>TRBJ2-2|TRBV7-6
CASSLVSGTGELFF
>TRBJ2-7|TRBV6-1
CASSEGGQGTYEQYF
>TRBJ1-1|TRBV29-1
CSVVQGGYTEAFF
>TRBJ1-2|TRBV5-4
CASRHLNDYGYTF
>TRBJ2-2|TRBV27
CASSRDFATGELFF
>TRBJ2-5|TRBV29-1
CSVATGQGTQYF
>TRBJ1-1|TRBV30
CAWSSGAEAFF
>TRBJ2-7|TRBV4-3
CASSQDQGTYEQYF
>TRBJ1-5|TRBV25-1
CASSESTATGNSNQPQHF
>TRBJ1-2|TRBV28
CASSLSGQSYYGYTF
>TRBJ2-6|TRBV9
CASSVDGQTVSGANVLTF
>TRBJ2-4|TRBV4-1
CASSQDVTSGRAKTQNIQYF
>TRBJ2-7|TRBV4-1
CASSQVTSGPYEQYF
>TRBJ1-5|TRBV12-5
CASGFGQYSNQPQHF
>TRBJ2-1|TRBV6-5
CASSSPGTRVHEQFF
>TRBJ2-1|TRBV18
CASSRALSTGLAGYNEQFF
>TRBJ2-7|TRBV9
CASSVLGGSSYEQYF
>TRBJ2-7|TRBV7-2
CASSLEVGAAITYEQYF
>TRBJ1-1|TRBV27
CASSSRDRGLGFYAEAFF
>TRBJ2-1|TRBV19
CASSPATSGYNEQFF
>TRBJ1-5|TRBV19
CASSISPRDGNQPQHF
>TRBJ1-2|TRBV19
CASSIGTGASANYGYTF
>TRBJ2-1|TRBV11-2
CASTTSGGTYNEQFF